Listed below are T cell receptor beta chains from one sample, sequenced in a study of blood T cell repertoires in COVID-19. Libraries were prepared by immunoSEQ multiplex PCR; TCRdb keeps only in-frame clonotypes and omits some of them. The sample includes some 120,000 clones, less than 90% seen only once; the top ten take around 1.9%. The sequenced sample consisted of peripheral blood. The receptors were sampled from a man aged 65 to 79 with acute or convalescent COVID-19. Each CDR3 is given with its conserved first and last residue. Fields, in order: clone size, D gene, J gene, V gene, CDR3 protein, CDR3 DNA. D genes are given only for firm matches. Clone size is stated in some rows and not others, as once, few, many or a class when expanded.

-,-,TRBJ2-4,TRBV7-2,CASSPFPAKNIQYF,TGTGCCAGCAGCCCCTTCCCAGCCAAAAACATTCAGTACTTC
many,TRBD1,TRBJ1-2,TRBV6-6,CASSRIRTGGDLYGYTF,TGTGCCAGCAGTCGGATTAGGACAGGGGGGGACCTCTATGGCTACACCTTC
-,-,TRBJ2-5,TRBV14,CASSGRDLRETQYF,TGTGCCAGCAGCGGCCGGGACTTACGAGAGACCCAGTACTTC
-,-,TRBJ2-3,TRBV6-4,CASSETSYADTQYF,TGTGCCAGCAGTGAGACTAGTTACGCCGATACGCAGTATTTT
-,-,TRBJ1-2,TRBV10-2,CASSEDSIYGYTF,TGCGCCAGCAGTGAAGACTCTATCTATGGCTACACCTTC
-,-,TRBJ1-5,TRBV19,CASTREWRGSNQPQHF,TGTGCCAGTACCCGTGAATGGAGGGGAAGCAATCAGCCCCAGCATTTT
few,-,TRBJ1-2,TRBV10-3,CAISDYGAGDSYGYTF,TGTGCCATCAGTGATTACGGGGCAGGGGATTCGTATGGCTACACCTTC
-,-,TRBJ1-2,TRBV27,CASWEVGANYGYTF,TGTGCCAGCTGGGAGGTGGGGGCTAACTATGGCTACACCTTC
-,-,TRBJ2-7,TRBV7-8,CASSMTDEGGEQYF,TGTGCCAGCAGCATGACGGACGAAGGGGGCGAGCAGTACTTC
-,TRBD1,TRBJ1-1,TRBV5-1,CASSEHSTGPEAFF,TGCGCCAGCAGCGAACACTCGACAGGGCCTGAAGCTTTCTTT
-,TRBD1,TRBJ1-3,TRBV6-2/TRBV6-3,CASSYSTGTDPSGNTIYF,TGTGCCAGCAGTTACTCCACCGGGACAGATCCCTCTGGAAACACCATATATTTT
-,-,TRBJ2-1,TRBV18,CASSPASVSQFF,TGTGCCAGCTCACCTGCTAGCGTGTCTCAGTTCTTC
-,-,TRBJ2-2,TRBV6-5,CASSQDGTGELFF,TGTGCCAGCAGCCAGGATGGCACCGGGGAGCTGTTTTTT
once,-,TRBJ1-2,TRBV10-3,CAISEGAGKNYGYTF,TGTGCCATCAGTGAGGGGGCGGGGAAGAACTATGGCTACACCTTC
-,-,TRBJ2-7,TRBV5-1,CASRVQGTQGSTYEQYF,TGCGCCAGCAGGGTTCAGGGAACCCAAGGCTCAACCTACGAGCAGTACTTC
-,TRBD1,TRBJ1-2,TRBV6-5,CASIPRGTGGKGYTF,TGTGCCAGCATCCCACGGGGGACAGGGGGCAAGGGCTACACCTTC
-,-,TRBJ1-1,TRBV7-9,CASSERVNTEAFF,TGTGCCAGCAGTGAGAGGGTGAACACTGAAGCTTTCTTT
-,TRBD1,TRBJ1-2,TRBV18,CASSPGQGGGYGYTF,TGTGCCAGCTCACCAGGACAGGGCGGCGGCTATGGCTACACCTTC
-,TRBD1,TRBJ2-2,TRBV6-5,CASTSHRGNTGELFF,TGTGCCAGCACCTCCCACAGGGGGAACACCGGGGAGCTGTTTTTT
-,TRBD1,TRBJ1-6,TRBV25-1,CASSETGQGASPLHF,TGTGCCAGCAGTGAGACGGGACAGGGGGCTTCACCCCTCCACTTT
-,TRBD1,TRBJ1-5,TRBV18,CASSPREGAYPQHF,TGTGCCAGCTCACCCCGGGAGGGGGCTTATCCCCAGCATTTT
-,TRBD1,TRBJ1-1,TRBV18,CASSPMGQGFGNTEAFF,TGTGCCAGCTCACCGATGGGACAGGGCTTCGGGAACACTGAAGCTTTCTTT
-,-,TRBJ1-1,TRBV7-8,CASRIQGHTEAFF,TGTGCCAGCAGGATACAGGGCCACACTGAAGCTTTCTTT
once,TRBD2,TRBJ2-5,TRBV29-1,CSARRGGGAVETQYF,TGCAGCGCCCGGAGGGGCGGGGGGGCTGTAGAGACCCAGTACTTC
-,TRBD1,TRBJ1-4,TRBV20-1,CSARGTGGDQFYEKLFF,TGCAGTGCTCGTGGGACAGGGGGCGACCAATTCTATGAAAAACTGTTTTTT
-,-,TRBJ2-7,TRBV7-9,CASSLVRDEQYF,TGTGCCAGCAGCTTAGTTCGGGACGAGCAGTACTTC
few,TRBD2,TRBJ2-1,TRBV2,CASSALTSGGAGQFF,TGTGCCAGCAGTGCCCTGACTAGCGGGGGGGCCGGGCAGTTCTTC
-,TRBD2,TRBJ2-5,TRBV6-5,CASSFAGGPGETQYF,TGTGCCAGCAGTTTCGCGGGGGGGCCAGGAGAGACCCAGTACTTC
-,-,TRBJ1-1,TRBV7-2,CASSFSDLGLNTEAFF,TGTGCCAGCAGCTTTTCCGATCTGGGCTTGAACACTGAAGCTTTCTTT
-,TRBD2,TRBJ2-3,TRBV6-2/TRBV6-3,CASSFSAGGTDTQYF,TGTGCCAGCAGTTTTTCCGCGGGAGGCACAGATACGCAGTATTTT
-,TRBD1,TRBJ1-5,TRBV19,CASSITGTGPNQPQHF,TGTGCCAGTAGTATAACCGGGACAGGGCCCAATCAGCCCCAGCATTTT
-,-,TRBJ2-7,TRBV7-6,CASSFDHRGTYEQYF,TGTGCCAGCAGCTTCGATCATAGGGGCACCTACGAGCAGTACTTC
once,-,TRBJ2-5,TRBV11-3,CASSLGPAEETQYF,TGTGCCAGCAGCTTAGGGCCAGCGGAAGAGACCCAGTACTTC
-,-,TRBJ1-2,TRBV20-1,CSATDRLFSYGYTF,TGCAGTGCTACTGACAGACTGTTTTCCTATGGCTACACCTTC
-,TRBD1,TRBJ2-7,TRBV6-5,CASSYGTGRTYEQYF,TGTGCCAGCAGTTACGGGACAGGACGCACCTACGAGCAGTACTTC
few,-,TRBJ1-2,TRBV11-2,CASSLGTVSGLGGYTF,TGTGCCAGCAGCTTAGGTACCGTGTCAGGTCTTGGTGGCTACACCTTC
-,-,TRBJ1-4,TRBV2,CASSEGGLEKLFF,TGTGCCAGCAGTGAAGGGGGACTGGAAAAACTGTTTTTT
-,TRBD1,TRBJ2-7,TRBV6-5,CASRQTGTGYYEQYF,TGTGCCAGCAGGCAAACCGGGACAGGGTACTACGAGCAGTACTTC
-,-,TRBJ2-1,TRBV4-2,CASSQDGSREQFF,TGTGCCAGCAGCCAAGATGGGAGCCGAGAGCAGTTCTTC
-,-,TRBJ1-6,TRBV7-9,CASSLAQGLDSPLHF,TGTGCCAGCAGCTTAGCGCAGGGGTTAGATTCACCCCTCCACTTT
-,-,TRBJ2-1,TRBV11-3,CASSLQGGSYNEQFF,TGTGCCAGCAGCCTTCAGGGTGGCTCCTACAATGAGCAGTTCTTC
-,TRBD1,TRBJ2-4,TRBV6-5,CASREGQGAKNIQYF,TGTGCCAGCAGGGAGGGACAGGGGGCCAAAAACATTCAGTACTTC
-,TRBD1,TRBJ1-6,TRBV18,CASSLGQGQGNSPLHF,TGTGCCAGCTCACTGGGACAGGGACAGGGTAATTCACCCCTCCACTTT
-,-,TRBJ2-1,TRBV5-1,CASSLAGSWYNEQFF,TGCGCCAGCAGCTTGGCGGGAAGTTGGTACAATGAGCAGTTCTTC
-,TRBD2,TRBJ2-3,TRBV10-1,CASSELAGDRDTQYF,TGCGCCAGCAGTGAGCTTGCGGGGGATAGAGATACGCAGTATTTT
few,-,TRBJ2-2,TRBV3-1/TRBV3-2,CASSQALTLSTNTGELFF,TGTGCCAGCAGCCAAGCGCTAACCCTCTCCACTAACACCGGGGAGCTGTTTTTT
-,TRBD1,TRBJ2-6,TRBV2,CATGDRTGANVLTF,TGTGCCACCGGGGACAGGACTGGGGCCAACGTCCTGACTTTC
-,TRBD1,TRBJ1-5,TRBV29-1,CSVRTGEGYSNQPQHF,TGCAGCGTCCGGACAGGGGAGGGATATAGCAATCAGCCCCAGCATTTT
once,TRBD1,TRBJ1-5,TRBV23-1,CASSQSVPGQGWTRSQPQHF,TGCGCCAGCAGTCAATCGGTCCCGGGACAGGGCTGGACTAGGAGTCAGCCCCAGCATTTT